These 27 T cell receptor beta chains were all obtained from the same sample, sequenced in a study of PD-L1 blockade in urothelial cancer. The assay was immunoSEQ multiplex PCR, and TCRdb's table has in-frame clones only and misses some. The sample records tens of thousands of clones, around 85% being singletons. Time point specified: peripheral blood 6 weeks after treatment start. The sequences come from PBMCs, collected around atezolizumab (anti-PD-L1) treatment. All receptors come from a man aged 55 to 70 with urothelial cancer.

The chain is built from TRBV7-8 and TRBJ2-3; TRBD2 matches 7 bases. V shed 7 bases, J shed 1 base, and the junction held 8 bases outside the gene matches. The V gene's germline CDR1 is SGHVS and CDR2 FQNEAQ. This CDR3 contains 15 residues. In DNA form, the CDR3 reads TGTGCCAGCACCGTCCTAGCGGTTGGCACAGATACGCAGTATTTT. Its protein product is CASTVLAVGTDTQYF.

The CDR3 bases are TGTGCCAGCAGCTCCGCAGGGGTCTACGAGCAGTACTTC. Its protein is CASSSAGVYEQYF. J is TRBJ2-7 and V is TRBV14; possibly TRBD1 for D (6 bases). Germline assignment: CDR1 SGHDN and CDR2 FVKESK. The V end was cut by 5 bases, the J end by 3 bases, with 11 bases between. The CDR3 totals 13 residues.

In DNA, the CDR3 is TGTGCCAGCAGCTTATCCGGCAGCGGTGCTAGCACAGATACGCAGTATTTT. As protein: CASSLSGSGASTDTQYF. The V call is TRBV7-9, the J call TRBJ2-3; possible D gene TRBD2, 5 bases. The CDR3 spans 17 residues. The ends were cut back, 2 bases at V and 0 bases at J, with 15 bases in the middle. Germline lookup yields CDR1 SEHNR and CDR2 FQNEAQ (reference sequence).

This clone was recorded once. The genes are TRBV7-3 and TRBJ2-7; TRBD1 matches 7 bases. The CDR3 totals 17 residues. The germline V gene has CDR1 SGHTA and CDR2 FQGTGA. V trimming: 5 bases; J trimming: 0 bases; junction bases outside the gene matches: 13. CDR3 in DNA: TGTGCCAGCAGCCAAAGCCAGTTGGGGACAGCCTCCTACGAGCAGTACTTC. Translating it yields CASSQSQLGTASYEQYF.

The V gene is TRBV6-5, the J gene TRBJ2-2; 8 bases match TRBD2. With 4 bases clipped from V and 3 bases from J, the junction kept 7 bases outside the gene matches. This CDR3 contains 16 residues. In germline, CDR1 is MNHEY, CDR2 SVGAGI. The CDR3 loop is CASSSPSGSDTGELFF. In DNA form, the CDR3 reads TGTGCCAGCAGTTCCCCTAGCGGGTCAGACACCGGGGAGCTGTTTTTT.

The V and J genes are TRBV7-8 and TRBJ2-7, with a possible D match to TRBD2 (6 bases). V was clipped by 3 bases and J by 4 bases, with 10 bases between them. Germline CDR1 SGHVS, CDR2 FQNEAQ. This CDR3 region has 13 residues. The CDR3 loop reads CASSLGTQYEQYF. The CDR3, as DNA: TGTGCCAGCAGCTTGGGGACTCAATACGAGCAGTACTTC.

The chain employs TRBV12-2 and TRBJ2-7; TRBD1 is the table's D call and was not checked against the DNA. TRBV12-2 is a pseudogene segment. There are 16 residues in the CDR3. This CDR3 reads CASRPKDRERSYEQYF. CDR3 coding DNA: TGTGCAAGTCGTCCCAAGGACAGGGAGAGGTCCTACGAGCAGTACTTC.

The chain combines TRBV6-4 with TRBJ1-3; 8 positions agree with TRBD1. Germline V gene lookup returns CDR1 MRHNA and CDR2 SNTAGT. CDR3 length: 16 amino acids. V gave up 6 bases and J gave up 5 bases; unmatched junction bases: 12. In DNA form, the CDR3 reads TGTGCCAGCAGCATCCGGGACAGGCATTTGAGAAACACCATATATTTT. Translation: CASSIRDRHLRNTIYF.

The chain's CDR3 is CASSLARAGLAKNIQYF. CDR3 nucleotide sequence: TGTGCCAGCAGCTTAGCGAGGGCGGGGCTAGCCAAAAACATTCAGTACTTC. This chain joins TRBV7-9 and TRBJ2-4; tentatively, D is TRBD2 (6 bases). Trimming cost V 0 bases and J 0 bases, with 12 bases left between them. The CDR3 loop spans 17 amino acids. Looked up from germline, CDR1 is SEHNR and CDR2 is FQNEAQ (reference sequence).

The V and J genes are TRBV2 and TRBJ1-3; D gene unclear. This CDR3 contains 13 residues. V was cut by 6 bases and J by 4 bases, with 10 bases left in between. Germline V gene sequence: CDR1 SNHLY, CDR2 FYNNEI. In DNA form, the CDR3 reads TGTGCCAGCAGCGTCGGGTGGGGAAACACCATATATTTT. Its protein product is CASSVGWGNTIYF.

The J gene is TRBJ1-2, the V gene TRBV5-1; 8 bases match TRBD1. From germline, CDR1 is SGHRS and CDR2 YFSETQ. The CDR3 extends over 16 amino acids. The V segment lost 0 bases and the J segment 3 bases; nucleotides outside the gene matches: 7. The CDR3 sequence: CASSLAGNRGDYGYTF. Written as DNA, the CDR3 is TGCGCCAGCAGCTTGGCCGGGAACAGGGGGGACTATGGCTACACCTTC.

The rearrangement links TRBV5-1 to TRBJ2-6; D is unresolved. CDR1 and CDR2 from the germline V gene are SGHRS and YFSETQ. The CDR3 covers 15 residues. The germline V and J ends were trimmed by 4 bases and 0 bases, with 8 bases remaining between them. The CDR3 sequence: CASSVLNSGANVLTF. In DNA form, the CDR3 reads TGCGCCAGCAGCGTACTGAACTCTGGGGCCAACGTCCTGACTTTC.

V and J are TRBV7-2 and TRBJ2-5; 9 positions match TRBD2. Germline-derived CDR1 and CDR2 are SGHTA and FQGNSA. Trimming at V came to 1 base and at J to 1 base, leaving 13 bases not matched to a gene. The CDR3 totals 19 residues. CDR3 loop: CASSLGTPGGGARQETQYF. CDR3 DNA sequence: TGTGCCAGCAGCTTAGGGACGCCGGGCGGGGGGGCCCGCCAAGAGACCCAGTACTTC.

J is TRBJ2-3 and V is TRBV5-1, with 7 bases aligning to TRBD2. V was pared by 4 bases and J by 4 bases, with 9 bases of the junction left unmatched. This CDR3 is built from 15 residues. Germline V CDR1 and CDR2: SGHRS, YFSETQ. The CDR3 spells CASSVPLASPDTQYF. The CDR3 DNA follows: TGCGCCAGCAGCGTACCACTAGCGTCGCCAGATACGCAGTATTTT.

The chain employs TRBV6-6 and TRBJ1-2, with TRBD1 matching over 8 bases. The ends lost 4 bases at V and 4 bases at J; junction bases unmatched: 5. From germline, CDR1 is MNHNY and CDR2 SVGAGI (reference sequence). The CDR3 is 14 amino acids. The DNA of the CDR3 is TGTGCCAGCAGTTCAGGGACAGGCCCCTATGGCTACACCTTC. Its translation: CASSSGTGPYGYTF.

There are a few counts of this clone. The V gene is TRBV5-4, the J gene TRBJ2-2; tentatively, D is TRBD2 (5 bases). V lost 4 bases, J lost 1 base, and 14 bases lay in between. The germline gives CDR1 SGHNT, CDR2 YYREEE (reference sequence). The length of the CDR3 is 16 residues. The CDR3 bases are TGTGCCAGCAGCCCATTCGGGGTTTTGAACACCGGGGAGCTGTTTTTT. Translated, it gives CASSPFGVLNTGELFF.

This clone appeared a single time. The chain is built from TRBV5-1 and TRBJ2-7, with 9 bases fitting TRBD1. Germline CDR1 is SGHRS and CDR2 is YFSETQ. The CDR3 covers 14 residues. Trimming removed 0 bases from V and 3 bases from J; junction bases left unmatched: 1. CDR3 in DNA: TGCGCCAGCAGCTTGGTGGGACAGGGCTACGAGCAGTACTTC. Amino acids: CASSLVGQGYEQYF.

This chain joins TRBV6-5 and TRBJ1-1; perhaps TRBD1 as D (5 bases). From germline, CDR1 is MNHEY and CDR2 SVGAGI. Trimming left V 2 bases short and J 3 bases short, with 7 bases between. The CDR3 spans 13 residues. The CDR3 sequence is CASSYTGDTEAFF. The CDR3 coding sequence is TGTGCCAGCAGTTACACGGGGGACACTGAAGCTTTCTTT.

The chain combines TRBV4-1 with TRBJ2-7, with D tentatively TRBD1 (6 bases). The CDR3 contains 16 residues. The germline V gene encodes CDR1 MGHRA and CDR2 YSYEKL. Trimming stripped 0 bases from V and 3 bases from J, with 15 bases between. The CDR3 DNA is TGCGCCAGCAGCCAAGACCCTCGGGGCAGGGGCTACGAGCAGTACTTC. Amino acid sequence: CASSQDPRGRGYEQYF.

The J gene is TRBJ2-2, the V gene TRBV5-6; 14 bases line up with TRBD2. In germline, CDR1 is SGHDT, CDR2 YYEEEE. The CDR3 runs to 17 residues. V shed 5 bases and J 1 base; nucleotides not matched to a gene: 4. The CDR3 bases are TGTGCCAGCAGATGGGGACTAGCGGGGGTGAACACCGGGGAGCTGTTTTTT. It is translated as CASRWGLAGVNTGELFF. The entire variable domain, with the rest obtained from reference TRBV5-6 and TRBJ2-2, is as follows: DAGVTQSPTHLIKTRGQQVTLRCSPKSGHDTVSWYQQALGQGPQFIFQYYEEEERQRGNFPDRFSGHQFPNYSSELNVNALLLGDSALYLCASRWGLAGVNTGELFFGEGSRLTVL.

The chain has TRBV7-3 and TRBJ2-1; 8 nucleotides agree with TRBD2. CDR1 SGHTA and CDR2 FQGTGA come from the germline V gene. The CDR3 spans 15 residues. Trimming took 4 bases from V and 6 from J; bases not matched to a gene: 8. The CDR3 loop is CASSSRGGSLNEQFF. The CDR3 nucleotides are TGTGCCAGCAGCTCCCGGGGGGGCTCCCTCAATGAGCAGTTCTTC.

The chain has TRBV11-2 and TRBJ2-7; TRBD1 aligns across 10 bases. CDR1 SGHAT and CDR2 FQNNGV come from the germline V gene. The CDR3 extends over 15 amino acids. With V trimmed by 5 bases and J by 8 bases, 12 bases remained unmatched. This chain's CDR3 is CASSHEGQGVPKQYF. CDR3 coding DNA: TGTGCCAGCAGCCATGAAGGACAGGGGGTTCCTAAGCAGTACTTC.

The rearrangement joins TRBV4-2 to TRBJ2-5, with D perhaps TRBD2 (7 bases). Trimming left V 1 base short and J 5 bases short, with 14 bases between. This CDR3 is built from 15 residues. Germline-derived CDR1 and CDR2 are LGHNA and YNFKEQ. The DNA of the CDR3 is TGTGCCAGCAGCCAAGTGCGGGGGCCGGGTGAGACCCAGTACTTC. Translated: CASSQVRGPGETQYF.

V usage is TRBV6-1 and J usage is TRBJ2-7; TRBD1 matches 9 bases. CDR3 length: 15 residues. V lost 6 bases to trimming and J lost 4 bases; unmatched junction nucleotides: 10. Germline lookup yields CDR1 MNHNS and CDR2 SASEGT. The CDR3 nucleotides read TGTGCCAGCAGGCCCTCCGGGACAGGGTTTTACGAGCAGTACTTC. Its protein product is CASRPSGTGFYEQYF.

This clone came up once. The rearrangement uses TRBV9 and TRBJ1-2; possibly TRBD1 for D (6 bases). The germline V and J ends were trimmed by 4 bases and 8 bases, with 18 bases remaining between them. There are 14 residues in the CDR3. Germline CDR1 reads SGDLS; CDR2 reads YYNGEE. CDR3 coding DNA: TGTGCCAGCAGCCCGGGGACAACCGCGGGCGGCTACACCTTC. Its translation is CASSPGTTAGGYTF. Filled out from reference TRBV9 and TRBJ1-2, the complete variable domain reads DSGVTQTPKHLITATGQRVTLRCSPRSGDLSVYWYQQSLDQGLQFLIQYYNGEERAKGNILERFSAQQFPDLHSELNLSSLELGDSALYFCASSPGTTAGGYTFGSGTRLTVV.

The rearrangement uses TRBV5-1 and TRBJ2-7; 9 nucleotides agree with TRBD1. J lost 1 base, V lost 8 bases, and 1 base had no gene match. The CDR3 has 12 residues. Per the germline V gene, CDR1 is SGHRS and CDR2 is YFSETQ. This CDR3 is CASGTGSYEQYF. Here the CDR3 DNA reads TGCGCCAGTGGGACAGGGTCCTACGAGCAGTACTTC.

This clone was picked up a small number of times. The genes are TRBV6-1 and TRBJ2-3; 9 bases agree with TRBD2. The CDR3 spans 16 residues. The germline CDR1 and CDR2 sequences are MNHNS and SASEGT. Trimming cost V 4 bases and J 3 bases; bases outside gene matches: 8. The CDR3: CASSGPLAGLTDTQYF. In DNA form, the CDR3 reads TGTGCCAGCAGTGGGCCTCTAGCGGGGTTAACAGATACGCAGTATTTT.